This TCR beta chain was found in a study of T cell repertoires in cytomegalovirus infection. The overall study: Indications came from public TCR beta signatures; they pointed to CMV infection and to a matching HLA type.

Germline V gene sequence: CDR1 SGHVS, CDR2 FNYEAQ. The V gene lost 4 bases and the J gene lost 0 bases, with 9 bases spanning the gap. CDR3 length: 14 residues. A single record per CDR3 protein comes from TCRdb applying MiXCR to the reads. The sample includes fewer than 650,000 distinct CDR3 sequences, about 39% of them seen just once. As regards this clonotype: The target antigen is unknown.

General observations from the study: Public TCR beta family frequency separated CMV-and-HLA carriers, including in an independent cohort. Dominating the ex vivo response were TCR beta clonotypes that were CMV-specific and HLA-C-restricted.

This specimen consisted of cultured PBMCs, obtained from culture after CMV antigen stimulation. This TCR was recovered from a human donor in good health (CMV status not recorded). Some clones in this sample may be carry-over from other donors' samples. The J gene is TRBJ2-5, the V gene TRBV7-6; the D is unclear. The CDR3, as DNA: TGTGCCAGCAGCTCGATTGGATACCAAGAGACCCAGTACTTC. Protein product: CASSSIGYQETQYF.